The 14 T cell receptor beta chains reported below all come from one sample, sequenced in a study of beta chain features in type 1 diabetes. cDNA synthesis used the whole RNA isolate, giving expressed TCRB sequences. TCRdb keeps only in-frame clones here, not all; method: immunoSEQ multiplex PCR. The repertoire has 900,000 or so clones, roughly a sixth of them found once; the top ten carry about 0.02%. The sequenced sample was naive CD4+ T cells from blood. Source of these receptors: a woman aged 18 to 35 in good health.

The CDR3 nucleotides read TGTGCCAGCAGCTCCGAGGCCTCAGGGGCCTACGAGCAGTACTTC. It yields the protein CASSSEASGAYEQYF. The chain carries TRBV7-2 and TRBJ2-7, with D possibly matching TRBD1 (6 bases). In germline, CDR1 is SGHTA, CDR2 FQGNSA. Between the trimmed V and J ends, which lost 4 bases and 2 bases, there was a span of 15 bases. The CDR3 has 15 residues.

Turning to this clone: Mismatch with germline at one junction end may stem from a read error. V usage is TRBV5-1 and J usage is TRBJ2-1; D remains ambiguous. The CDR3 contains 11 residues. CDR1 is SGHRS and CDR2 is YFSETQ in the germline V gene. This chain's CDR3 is CASSFVHEQFF. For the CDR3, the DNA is TGTGCCAGCAGTTTTGTCCATGAGCAGTTCTTC.

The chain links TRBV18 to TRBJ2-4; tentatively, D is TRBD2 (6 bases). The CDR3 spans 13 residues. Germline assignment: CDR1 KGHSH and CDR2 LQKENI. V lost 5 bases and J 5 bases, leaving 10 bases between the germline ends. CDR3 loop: CASSEGLENIQYF. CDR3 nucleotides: TGTGCCAGCTCAGAGGGACTTGAAAACATTCAGTACTTC.

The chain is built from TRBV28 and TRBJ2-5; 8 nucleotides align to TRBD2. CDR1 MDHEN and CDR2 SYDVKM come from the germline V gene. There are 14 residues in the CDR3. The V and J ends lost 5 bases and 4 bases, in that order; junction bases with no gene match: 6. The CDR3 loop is CASSAAGVLETQYF. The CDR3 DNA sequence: TGTGCCAGCAGTGCAGCGGGAGTACTAGAGACCCAGTACTTC. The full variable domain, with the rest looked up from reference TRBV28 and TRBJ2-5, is DVKVTQSSRYLVKRTGEKVFLECVQDMDHENMFWYRQDPGLGLRLIYFSYDVKMKEKGDIPEGYSVSREKKERFSLILESASTNQTSMYLCASSAAGVLETQYFGPGTRLLVL.

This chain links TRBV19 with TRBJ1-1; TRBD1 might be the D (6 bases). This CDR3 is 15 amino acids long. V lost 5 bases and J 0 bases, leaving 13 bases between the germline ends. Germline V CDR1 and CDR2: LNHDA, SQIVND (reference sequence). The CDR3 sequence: CASSAGTSMNTEAFF. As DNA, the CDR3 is TGTGCCAGTAGTGCCGGGACAAGCATGAACACTGAAGCTTTCTTT.

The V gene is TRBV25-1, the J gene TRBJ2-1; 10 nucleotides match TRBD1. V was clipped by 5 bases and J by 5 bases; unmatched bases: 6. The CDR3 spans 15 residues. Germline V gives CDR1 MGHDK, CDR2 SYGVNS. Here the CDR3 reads CASSRWGQGNNEQFF. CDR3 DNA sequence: TGTGCCAGCAGTCGCTGGGGACAGGGGAACAATGAGCAGTTCTTC.

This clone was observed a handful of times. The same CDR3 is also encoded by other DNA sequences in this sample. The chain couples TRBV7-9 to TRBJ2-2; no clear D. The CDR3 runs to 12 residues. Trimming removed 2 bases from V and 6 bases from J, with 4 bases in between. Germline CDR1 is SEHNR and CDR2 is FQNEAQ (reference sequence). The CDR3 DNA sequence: TGTGCCAGCAGCTTATCCGCCGGGGAGCTGTTTTTT. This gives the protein CASSLSAGELFF.

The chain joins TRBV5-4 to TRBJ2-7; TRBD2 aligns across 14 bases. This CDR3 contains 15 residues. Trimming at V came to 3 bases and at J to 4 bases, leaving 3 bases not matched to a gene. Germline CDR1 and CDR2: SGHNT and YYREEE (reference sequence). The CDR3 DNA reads TGTGCCAGCAGCTCAGGACTAGCGGGAGGATACGAGCAGTACTTC. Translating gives CASSSGLAGGYEQYF.

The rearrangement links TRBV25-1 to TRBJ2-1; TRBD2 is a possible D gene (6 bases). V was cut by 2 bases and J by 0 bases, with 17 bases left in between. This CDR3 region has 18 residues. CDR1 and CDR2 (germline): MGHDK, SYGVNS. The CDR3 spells CASSESPGLASSYNEQFF. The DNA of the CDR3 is TGTGCCAGCAGTGAAAGTCCGGGACTCGCCAGCTCCTACAATGAGCAGTTCTTC.

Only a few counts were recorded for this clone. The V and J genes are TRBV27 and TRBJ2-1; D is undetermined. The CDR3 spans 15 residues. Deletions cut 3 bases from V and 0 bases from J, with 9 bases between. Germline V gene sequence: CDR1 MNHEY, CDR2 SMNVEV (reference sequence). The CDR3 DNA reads TGTGCCAGCAGTTTGGTCATTAGCTCCTACAATGAGCAGTTCTTC. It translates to CASSLVISSYNEQFF.

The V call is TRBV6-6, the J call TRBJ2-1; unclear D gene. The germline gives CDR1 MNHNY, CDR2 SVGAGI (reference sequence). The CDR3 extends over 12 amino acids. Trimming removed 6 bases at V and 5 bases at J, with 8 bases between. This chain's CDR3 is CASSLLNNEQFF. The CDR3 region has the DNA TGTGCCAGCAGCTTACTTAACAATGAGCAGTTCTTC.

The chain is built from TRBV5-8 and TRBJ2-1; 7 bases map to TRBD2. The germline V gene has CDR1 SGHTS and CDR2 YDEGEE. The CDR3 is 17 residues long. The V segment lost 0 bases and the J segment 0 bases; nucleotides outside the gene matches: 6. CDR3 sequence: CASSLGLASRSYNEQFF. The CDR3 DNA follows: TGTGCCAGCAGCTTGGGACTAGCATCGCGCTCCTACAATGAGCAGTTCTTC.

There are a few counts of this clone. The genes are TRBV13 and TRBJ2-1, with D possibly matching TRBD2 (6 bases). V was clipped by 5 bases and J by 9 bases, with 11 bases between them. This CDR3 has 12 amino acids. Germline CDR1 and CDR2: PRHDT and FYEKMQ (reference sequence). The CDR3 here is CASSLSGFEQFF. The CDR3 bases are TGTGCCAGCAGCCTTAGCGGTTTTGAGCAGTTCTTC.

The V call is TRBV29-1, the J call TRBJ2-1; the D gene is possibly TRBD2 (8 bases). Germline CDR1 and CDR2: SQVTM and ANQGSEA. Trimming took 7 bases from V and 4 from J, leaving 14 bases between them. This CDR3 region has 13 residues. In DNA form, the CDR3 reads TGCAGCGCCGGGAGGGACAGTTACAATGAGCAGTTCTTC. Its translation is CSAGRDSYNEQFF.